This T cell receptor (beta chain) was found in a study of T cell responses to AZD1222 COVID-19 vaccine. The data were produced by immunoSEQ multiplex PCR, yet TCRdb's version contains in-frame clones alone and is incomplete. The table shows tens of thousands of clones, with around 80% occurring only once. The CDR3 runs to 13 residues. V was trimmed by 8 bases and J by 4 bases, leaving 11 bases between them. The germline gives CDR1 SNHLY, CDR2 FYNNEI. The source was peripheral blood, collected 28 days after the second AZD1222 dose. The TCR comes from an adult who received the AZD1222 COVID-19 vaccine. The rearrangement joins TRBV2 to TRBJ1-4; no firm D call. The CDR3 region has the DNA TGTGCCAGCGTGAGCGGGGTTAATGAAAAACTGTTTTTT. This encodes CASVSGVNEKLFF.